This T cell receptor (beta chain) was obtained from a study of OX40 agonist ivuxolimab in advanced cancers. Study background: Age averaged roughly 60 years (range roughly 23 to 79), and more than 80% were male. Partial responses, seen in three patients, involved one hepatocellular carcinoma and two cutaneous melanomas.

Germline V gene lookup returns CDR1 SGHRS and CDR2 YFSETQ. Unmatched junction bases numbered 7, after V lost 4 bases and J lost 6 bases. This CDR3 spans 15 amino acids. Some clones are missing from TCRdb's copy, which holds only in-frame ones; the method was immunoSEQ multiplex PCR. The profile covers tens of thousands of clones, with 89% appearing a single time and around 10% taken by the ten largest. Sequenced material: CD4+ or CD8+ T cells sorted from blood, taken in a trial of the OX40 agonist ivuxolimab. This receptor was taken from an adult with an advanced solid tumor such as melanoma, head and neck, liver or kidney cancer. V gene TRBV5-1 combines with J gene TRBJ2-3; 11 bases are shared with TRBD1. Here the CDR3 reads CASSVGTGGGDTQYF. The CDR3, as DNA: TGCGCCAGCAGCGTCGGGACAGGGGGAGGGGATACGCAGTATTTT. Full variable domain (rest looked up from reference TRBV5-1 and TRBJ2-3): KAGVTQTPRYLIKTRGQQVTLSCSPISGHRSVSWYQQTPGQGLQFLFEYFSETQRNKGNFPGRFSGRQFSNSRSEMNVSTLELGDSALYLCASSVGTGGGDTQYFGPGTRLTVL.